These 23 T cell receptor beta chains came from one sample sequenced in a study of blood T cell repertoires in COVID-19. Profiled with immunoSEQ multiplex PCR; TCRdb holds only in-frame clones, not every one. Altogether roughly 330,000 clones are present, roughly 83% being singletons, with the ten largest covering under 2%. The sample taken for sequencing was peripheral blood. The receptors derive from a woman aged 50 to 60 with acute or convalescent COVID-19.

This clone was detected only a few times. This rearrangement joins TRBV6-5 to TRBJ1-1; a possible D gene is TRBD1 (5 bases). Germline V gives CDR1 MNHEY, CDR2 SVGAGI. This CDR3 contains 13 residues. Trimming removed 4 bases at V and 5 bases at J, with 11 bases between. The CDR3 reads CASSSLGGTEAFF. CDR3 in DNA: TGTGCCAGCAGTTCCCTCGGGGGAACTGAAGCTTTCTTT.

The rearrangement uses TRBV9 and TRBJ1-2; D ambiguous. The V gene lost 4 bases and the J gene lost 2 bases, with 12 bases spanning the gap. The CDR3 runs to 14 residues. CDR1 is SGDLS, CDR2 YYNGEE, per germline. CDR3 sequence reads: CASSSRVTNYGYTF. The CDR3 DNA reads as TGTGCCAGCAGCTCCCGGGTCACCAACTATGGCTACACCTTC.

The chain links TRBV6-2 or TRBV6-3 to TRBJ2-1; TRBD1 matches 8 bases. With V trimmed by 0 bases and J by 5 bases, 12 bases remained unmatched. This CDR3 is 18 amino acids long. Germline CDR1 reads MNHEY; CDR2 reads SVGEGT. CDR3 in DNA: TGTGCCAGCAGTTACTCGGTCTTCCAACAGGGGGGCGACAATGAGCAGTTCTTC. The encoded protein is CASSYSVFQQGGDNEQFF.

This chain links TRBV28 with TRBJ1-5, with D maybe TRBD1 (6 bases). The germline V gene has CDR1 MDHEN and CDR2 SYDVKM. The V end was cut by 3 bases, the J end by 8 bases, with 14 bases between. This CDR3 is 14 amino acids long. The CDR3 coding sequence is TGTGCCAGCAGTTTCCCAGGGGCTGGTAAGCCCCAGCATTTT. Translation: CASSFPGAGKPQHF.

The chain uses TRBV9 and TRBJ2-5, with a tentative D call TRBD2 (5 bases). V was pared by 0 bases and J by 0 bases, with 15 bases between. Germline CDR1 is SGDLS and CDR2 is YYNGEE. This CDR3 is 17 amino acids long. In nucleotides, the CDR3 is TGTGCCAGCAGCGTAGGGGTCCGGCGAGCGGACCAAGAGACCCAGTACTTC. Translated, it gives CASSVGVRRADQETQYF.

This clone came up a few times. The genes are TRBV28 and TRBJ2-7, with D tentatively TRBD1 (5 bases). The CDR3 extends over 15 amino acids. With 7 bases removed from V and 3 bases from J, the gap between germline ends came to 19 bases. CDR1 is MDHEN and CDR2 is SYDVKM in the germline V gene. This CDR3 is CASTLGLGEGYEQYF. In DNA, the CDR3 is TGTGCCAGCACCCTGGGGCTAGGGGAAGGCTACGAGCAGTACTTC.

The chain recombines TRBV6-5 with TRBJ2-5, with D possibly being TRBD2 (5 bases). This CDR3 is 14 amino acids long. V was cut by 1 base and J by 5 bases, with 11 bases left in between. The germline V gene has CDR1 MNHEY and CDR2 SVGAGI. As DNA, the CDR3 is TGTGCCAGCAGTTACTTAGAGCGGAGGGAGACCCAGTACTTC. Protein sequence: CASSYLERRETQYF.

V usage is TRBV7-8 and J usage is TRBJ2-2, with unresolved D. The CDR3 extends over 15 amino acids. Trimming took 1 base from V and 6 from J, leaving 12 bases between them. CDR1 and CDR2 from the germline V gene are SGHVS and FQNEAQ. CDR3 nucleotide sequence: TGTGCCAGCAGCTTAGGGGCCTCTCGCGCCGGGGAGCTGTTTTTT. It translates to CASSLGASRAGELFF.

The chain links TRBV5-1 to TRBJ1-1; the D is unclear. Deletions cut 1 base from V and 11 bases from J, with 12 bases between. CDR1 is SGHRS, CDR2 YFSETQ, per germline. This CDR3 contains 12 residues. This CDR3 reads CASSLQAGNAFF. The CDR3 bases are TGCGCCAGCAGCTTGCAGGCAGGAAATGCTTTCTTT. The full variable domain, in which reference TRBV5-1 and TRBJ1-1 provide the parts outside the CDR3, is KAGVTQTPRYLIKTRGQQVTLSCSPISGHRSVSWYQQTPGQGLQFLFEYFSETQRNKGNFPGRFSGRQFSNSRSEMNVSTLELGDSALYLCASSLQAGNAFFGQGTRLTVV.

Of note for this clone: In the same sample, other DNA sequences code for this CDR3. This sequence joins TRBV15 and TRBJ1-6; 8 nucleotides line up with TRBD1. Germline V gene lookup returns CDR1 LNHNV and CDR2 YYDKDF (reference sequence). The J segment lost 5 bases and the V segment lost 3 bases, leaving 0 bases of the junction unmatched. The CDR3 runs 14 residues. DNA for the CDR3: TGTGCCACCAGCAGGGACAGGGATAATTCACCCCTCCACTTT. Protein product: CATSRDRDNSPLHF.

This clone turned up a few times. CDR3 protein: CASRDTGGRSPLHF. The DNA of the CDR3 is TGTGCCAGCAGGGACACAGGGGGAAGATCACCCCTCCACTTT. The chain links TRBV6-5 to TRBJ1-6; 8 bases line up with TRBD1. The CDR3 totals 14 residues. The junction had 8 bases not matched to a gene; V was cut back by 6 bases and J by 10 bases. In germline, CDR1 is MNHEY, CDR2 SVGAGI.

The V and J genes are TRBV27 and TRBJ2-1; the match to TRBD2 covers 12 bases. Trimming removed 1 base from V and 6 bases from J; junction bases left unmatched: 10. Germline CDR1 MNHEY, CDR2 SMNVEV (reference sequence). The CDR3 is 18 amino acids. CDR3 sequence (DNA): TGTGCCAGCAGTTTATGGGCTAGCGGGAGGGCCGGGGGCAATGAGCAGTTCTTC. It yields the protein CASSLWASGRAGGNEQFF.

This chain uses TRBV3-1 (or the pseudogene TRBV3-2) with TRBJ2-3; D is unresolved. CDR3 length: 13 residues. CDR1 LGHDT and CDR2 YNNKEL come from the germline V gene (reference sequence). Trimming shortened V by 1 base and J by 4 bases, and 6 bases separated the two germline ends. In nucleotides, the CDR3 is TGTGCCAGCAGCCAAGGGCTCGCAGATACGCAGTATTTT. It encodes CASSQGLADTQYF.

This clone appeared a single time. V and J are TRBV24-1 and TRBJ2-2; 8 bases are a match to TRBD2. Trimming cost V 7 bases and J 4 bases; bases outside gene matches: 16. This CDR3 has 18 residues. Germline lookup yields CDR1 KGHDR and CDR2 SFDVKD. The CDR3 DNA follows: TGTGCCACCAGGGCCTCGTCGGCGGGAGGCTATGTCACCGGGGAGCTGTTTTTT. Its protein product is CATRASSAGGYVTGELFF.

The chain uses TRBV21-1 and TRBJ2-7; the table gives TRBD2 as D, unverified against the DNA. TRBV21-1 is listed as a pseudogene. This CDR3 is built from 15 residues. Written as DNA, the CDR3 is TGTGCCAGCAGCAAAGGGGTACAGCGGGGGAGGGAGCAGTACTTC. Protein sequence: CASSKGVQRGREQYF.

The chain employs TRBV5-4 and TRBJ2-5; 10 bases are a match to TRBD1. CDR3 length: 14 amino acids. Germline CDR1 reads SGHNT; CDR2 reads YYREEE (reference sequence). Trimming cost V 6 bases and J 5 bases; bases outside gene matches: 7. DNA for the CDR3: TGTGCCAGCACCGGCCCGGACAGGGGGGAGACCCAGTACTTC. This codes for CASTGPDRGETQYF.

This clone was detected a few times. The chain has TRBV6-2 or TRBV6-3 and TRBJ1-2; 9 bases align to TRBD1. V shed 2 bases, J shed 7 bases, and the junction held 8 bases outside the gene matches. Germline CDR1 MNHEY, CDR2 SVGEGT. This CDR3 comprises 15 residues. The DNA for the CDR3 is TGTGCCAGCAGTTACCGGGGGACAGGGATCGGTGGCTACACCTTC. As protein: CASSYRGTGIGGYTF.

This chain joins TRBV6-5 and TRBJ2-3; the match to TRBD2 covers 10 bases. In germline, CDR1 is MNHEY, CDR2 SVGAGI. The V segment lost 2 bases and the J segment 4 bases; nucleotides outside the gene matches: 6. This CDR3 is built from 16 residues. In DNA form, the CDR3 reads TGTGCCAGCAGTTACATAGCGGGAGGAGGGTCAGATACGCAGTATTTT. It translates to CASSYIAGGGSDTQYF.

The rearrangement joins TRBV7-3 to TRBJ2-1, with D possibly matching TRBD1 (5 bases). The germline CDR1 and CDR2 sequences are SGHTA and FQGTGA. The CDR3 loop spans 15 amino acids. V lost 1 base and J lost 13, with 20 bases in between. The CDR3: CASSLKPGRLGRQFF. The CDR3 DNA reads TGTGCCAGCAGCTTAAAGCCAGGGCGGCTCGGCCGTCAGTTCTTC.

The table lists this clone with a few counts. The chain has TRBV5-1 and TRBJ1-1; unclear D gene. The V gene lost 4 bases and the J gene lost 7 bases, with 8 bases spanning the gap. CDR3 length: 11 residues. The germline CDR1 and CDR2 sequences are SGHRS and YFSETQ. The CDR3 nucleotides read TGCGCCAGCAGCGCTAGTGGTGAAGCTTTCTTT. It encodes CASSASGEAFF.

The chain combines TRBV7-9 with TRBJ1-1; 9 bases fit TRBD1. CDR1 and CDR2 from the germline V gene are SEHNR and FQNEAQ (reference sequence). V trimming: 4 bases; J trimming: 10 bases; junction bases outside the gene matches: 10. The CDR3 has 14 residues. CDR3 DNA: TGTGCCAGCAGCTCGGACAGGGGATCGATAGGAGCTTTCTTT. As protein: CASSSDRGSIGAFF.

The rearrangement uses TRBV3-1 (or the pseudogene TRBV3-2) and TRBJ2-7, with D tentatively TRBD2 (6 bases). Deletions cut 1 base from V and 3 bases from J, with 13 bases between. Germline lookup yields CDR1 LGHDT and CDR2 YNNKEL (reference sequence). There are 15 residues in the CDR3. Written as DNA, the CDR3 is TGTGCCAGCAGCCAAGCGGGAGCTTTATTCTACGAGCAGTACTTC. This sequence encodes CASSQAGALFYEQYF.

The CDR3 DNA follows: TGTGCCAGCAGCTCGTCCCGGGGGAACACTGAAGCTTTCTTT. Residues: CASSSSRGNTEAFF. This sequence joins TRBV7-2 and TRBJ1-1; D gene unclear. Per the germline V gene, CDR1 is SGHTA and CDR2 is FQGNSA. This CDR3 has 14 residues. V gave up 4 bases and J gave up 1 base, with 10 bases separating them.